Listed below are T cell receptor beta chains from one sample, sequenced in a study of cytomegalovirus exposure and HLA in healthy donors. This table comes from immunoSEQ multiplex PCR, and its TCRdb copy is limited to in-frame clones, with some not included. The sample comprises under 200,000 clones, around 83% of which are singletons, and less than 1% rests with the top ten. The specimen was PBMCs. Receptors originate from a girl aged 2 to 9 in good health and CMV-seropositive. The CDR3 runs from the conserved cysteine through the conserved F or W. A D gene is named only where the DNA matches it firmly. Rows may omit the clone size; those that give it use once, few, many or a size class.

v_call	j_call	clone_size	d_call	cdr3_nt	cdr3_aa
TRBV7-9	TRBJ2-3	.	.	TGTGCCAGCAGCTTAACACATAGCACAGATACGCAGTATTTT	CASSLTHSTDTQYF
TRBV4-1	TRBJ2-1	.	TRBD2	TGCGCCAGCAGCCAACCGAGACTAGCGGCCCCCTACAATGAGCAGTTCTTC	CASSQPRLAAPYNEQFF
TRBV18	TRBJ2-7	.	TRBD1	TGTGCCAGCTCACCACCTCCGGGCGGAACCGGGACAGGGAGCCCCGAGCAGTACTTC	CASSPPPGGTGTGSPEQYF
TRBV2	TRBJ2-7	.	.	TGTGCCAGCAGGCGACCCGGACAGTCCTACGAGCAGTACTTC	CASRRPGQSYEQYF
TRBV5-6	TRBJ2-7	.	TRBD1	TGTGCCAGCAGCCTTTACCCGACAGGGAGCTCCTACGAGCAGTACTTC	CASSLYPTGSSYEQYF
TRBV6-1	TRBJ1-2	once	TRBD1	TGTGCCGGACAAACAGGGGCGTCAGACTATGGCTACCCCTTC	CAGQTGASDYGYPF
TRBV27	TRBJ2-7	.	TRBD1	TGTGCCAGCAGTTTGGGACAGGTGTCCTACGAGCAGTACTTC	CASSLGQVSYEQYF
TRBV23-1	TRBJ1-4	once	.	TGCGCCAGCAGTCAAACTGGGGCGCATGAAAAACTGTTTTTT	CASSQTGAHEKLFF
TRBV5-6	TRBJ1-5	.	.	TGTGCCAGCAGCTTTGGGTCAGGGCTTGATCAGCCCCAGCATTTT	CASSFGSGLDQPQHF
TRBV27	TRBJ2-7	once	.	TGTGCCAGCAGTTGGGGCCCCGGGAGCTACTACGAGCAGTACTTC	CASSWGPGSYYEQYF
TRBV9	TRBJ2-3	.	.	TGTGCCAGCAGCGTATCAGCGCGAGTAGATACGCAGTATTTT	CASSVSARVDTQYF
TRBV28	TRBJ2-6	.	TRBD1	TGTGCCAGCAGCTTTTCTAGACAGGGCCCCTCTGGGGCCAACGTCCTGACTTTC	CASSFSRQGPSGANVLTF
TRBV29-1	TRBJ2-1	once	TRBD2	TGCAGCGTCGCACTCCTAGCGGGAGCAGATGAGCAGTTCTTC	CSVALLAGADEQFF
TRBV4-1	TRBJ2-7	.	TRBD2	TGCGCCAGCAGCCAAAGGACTAGCGGGGCCTACGAGCAGTACTTC	CASSQRTSGAYEQYF
TRBV4-1	TRBJ2-3	few	TRBD2	TGCGCCAGCAGCCAAGATCGGGCGGGAGGGCCCGGCACAGATACGCAGTATTTT	CASSQDRAGGPGTDTQYF
TRBV5-1	TRBJ1-2	.	TRBD1	TGCGCCAGCAGCTTGGTTGACAGGGTCGAATCTCTCCCCGGAACGGGCTACACCTTC	CASSLVDRVESLPGTGYTF
TRBV9	TRBJ1-1	.	.	TGTGCCAGCAGCGACAGGGACACGTTGAACACTGAAGCTTTCTTT	CASSDRDTLNTEAFF